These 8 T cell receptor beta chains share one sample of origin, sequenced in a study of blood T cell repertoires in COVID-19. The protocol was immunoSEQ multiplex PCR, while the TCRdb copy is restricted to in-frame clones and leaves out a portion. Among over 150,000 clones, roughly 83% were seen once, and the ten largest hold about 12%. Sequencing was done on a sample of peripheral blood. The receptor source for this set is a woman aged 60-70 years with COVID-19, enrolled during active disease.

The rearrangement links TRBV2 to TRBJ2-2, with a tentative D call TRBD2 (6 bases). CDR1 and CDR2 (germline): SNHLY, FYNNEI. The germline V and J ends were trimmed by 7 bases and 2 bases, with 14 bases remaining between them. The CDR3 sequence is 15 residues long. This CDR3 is CASMRSGTNTGELFF. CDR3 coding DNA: TGTGCCAGCATGAGGTCGGGGACTAACACCGGGGAGCTGTTTTTT.

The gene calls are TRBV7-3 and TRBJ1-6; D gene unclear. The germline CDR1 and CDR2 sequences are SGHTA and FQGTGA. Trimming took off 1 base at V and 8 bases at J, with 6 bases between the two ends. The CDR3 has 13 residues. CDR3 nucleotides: TGTGCCAGCAGCTTAAACGGGTATTCACCCCTCCACTTT. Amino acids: CASSLNGYSPLHF.

The CDR3 loop reads CATGGAAQETQYF. In DNA form, the CDR3 reads TGTGCCACCGGAGGGGCAGCTCAAGAGACCCAGTACTTC. V gene TRBV18 combines with J gene TRBJ2-5; TRBD2 is a possible D gene (6 bases). The length of the CDR3 is 13 residues. V lost 10 bases, J lost 2 bases, and 14 bases lay in between. CDR1 KGHSH and CDR2 LQKENI come from the germline V gene.

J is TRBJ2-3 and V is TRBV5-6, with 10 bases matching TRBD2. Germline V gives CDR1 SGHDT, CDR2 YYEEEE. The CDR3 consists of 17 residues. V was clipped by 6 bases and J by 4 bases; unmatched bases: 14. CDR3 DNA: TGTGCCAGCACCTTTGGCAGCGGGAGGGCCGACGCAGATACGCAGTATTTT. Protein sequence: CASTFGSGRADADTQYF.

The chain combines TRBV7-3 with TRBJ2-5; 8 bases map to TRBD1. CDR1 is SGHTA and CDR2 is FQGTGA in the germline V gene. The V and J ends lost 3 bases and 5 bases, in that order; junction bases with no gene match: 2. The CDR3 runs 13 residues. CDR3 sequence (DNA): TGTGCCAGCAGCTTGGGACAGGCGGAGACCCAGTACTTC. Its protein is CASSLGQAETQYF. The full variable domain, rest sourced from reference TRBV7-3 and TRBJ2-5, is GAGVSQTPSNKVTEKGKYVELRCDPISGHTALYWYRQSLGQGPEFLIYFQGTGAADDSGLPNDRFFAVRPEGSVSTLKIQRTERGDSAVYLCASSLGQAETQYFGPGTRLLVL.

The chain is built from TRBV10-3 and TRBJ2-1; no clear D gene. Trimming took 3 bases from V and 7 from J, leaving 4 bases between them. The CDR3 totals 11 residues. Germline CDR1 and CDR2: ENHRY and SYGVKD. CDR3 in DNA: TGTGCCATCAGTGAAACAAATGAGCAGTTCTTC. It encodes CAISETNEQFF.

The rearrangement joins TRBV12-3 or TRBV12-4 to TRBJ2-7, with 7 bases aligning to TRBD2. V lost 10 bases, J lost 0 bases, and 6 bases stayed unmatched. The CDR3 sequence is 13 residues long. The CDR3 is CAIQAGSSYEQYF. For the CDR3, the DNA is TGTGCCATCCAAGCGGGGAGCTCCTACGAGCAGTACTTC.

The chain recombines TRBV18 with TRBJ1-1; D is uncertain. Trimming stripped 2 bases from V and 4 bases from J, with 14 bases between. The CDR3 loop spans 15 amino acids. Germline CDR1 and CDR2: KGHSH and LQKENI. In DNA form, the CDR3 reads TGTGCCAGCTCACCAGAAGGCACTACGAGCACTGAAGCTTTCTTT. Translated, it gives CASSPEGTTSTEAFF.